A single sample is the source of the 10 T cell receptor beta chains below, sequenced in a study of beta chain features in type 1 diabetes. The entirety of the isolated RNA underwent reverse transcription, so expressed TCRB transcripts were sequenced. Profiled with immunoSEQ multiplex PCR; TCRdb holds only in-frame clones, not every one. The sample shows over 150,000 clones, approximately 8.1% of them seen only once. Material: central memory CD4+ T cells from blood. The receptor set was obtained from a man younger than 30 in good health.

The V call is TRBV7-9, the J call TRBJ2-2, with TRBD2 matching over 10 bases. V shed 9 bases and J 0 bases; nucleotides not matched to a gene: 4. This CDR3 has 15 amino acids. Germline V gene lookup returns CDR1 SEHNR and CDR2 FQNEAQ (reference sequence). CDR3 region: CARGGLATNTGELFF. Written as DNA, the CDR3 is TGTGCCAGGGGGGGACTAGCGACGAACACCGGGGAGCTGTTTTTT.

This clone came up many times. This chain uses TRBV4-3 with TRBJ2-3, with 10 nucleotides matching TRBD1. Germline values: CDR1 LGHNA, CDR2 YSLEER. This CDR3 region has 14 residues. Trimming took 1 base from V and 6 from J; bases not matched to a gene: 1. The CDR3 nucleotides read TGCGCCAGCAGCCAAGTGGGACAGGGGGATACGCAGTATTTT. The encoded protein is CASSQVGQGDTQYF.

This clone was counted many times. The rearrangement links TRBV7-9 to TRBJ2-7, with a weak D call TRBD1 (5 bases). Germline CDR1 reads SEHNR; CDR2 reads FQNEAQ (reference sequence). The V end lost 2 bases, the J end lost 5 bases, and 13 bases lay between the germline ends. This CDR3 spans 14 amino acids. The CDR3: CASSLSAGYDEQYF. Here the CDR3 DNA reads TGTGCCAGCAGCTTATCAGCAGGGTACGACGAGCAGTACTTC.

There are a few counts of this clone. This sequence joins TRBV7-2 and TRBJ1-5, with D unclear. Germline loops: CDR1 SGHTA, CDR2 FQGNSA. The CDR3 length is 15 residues. Trimming shortened V by 4 bases and J by 3 bases, and 13 bases separated the two germline ends. The CDR3: CASSSSEAFNQPQHF. CDR3 nucleotides: TGTGCCAGCAGCTCAAGCGAGGCGTTCAATCAGCCCCAGCATTTT.

This clone was counted ten times or more. The chain recombines TRBV7-2 with TRBJ2-4; no clear D. The germline V and J ends were trimmed by 7 bases and 9 bases, with 16 bases remaining between them. This CDR3 is 13 amino acids long. In germline, CDR1 is SGHTA, CDR2 FQGNSA. CDR3 in DNA: TGTGCCAGCACCTCGGTTCGTGGTGGCATTCAGTACTTC. Protein sequence: CASTSVRGGIQYF.

This clone was seen more than once but under ten times. The rearrangement joins TRBV6-6 to TRBJ1-5; D perhaps matches TRBD1 (6 bases). The CDR3 has 16 residues. Germline CDR1 reads MNHNY; CDR2 reads SVGAGI (reference sequence). V shed 7 bases and J shed 6 bases, with 22 bases lying between them. In DNA form, the CDR3 reads TGTGCCAGCAATTTCCCCGGGACACCGGGAGGTCAGCCCCAGCATTTT. Translated: CASNFPGTPGGQPQHF.

This sequence joins TRBV19 and TRBJ2-4, with a weak D call TRBD1 (5 bases). The CDR3 runs 18 residues. From germline, CDR1 is LNHDA and CDR2 SQIVND (reference sequence). Trimming stripped 5 bases from V and 1 base from J, with 21 bases between. Here the CDR3 DNA reads TGTGCCAGTAGTTTCGGGTCTAGGGGCGTAGGGGCCAAAAACATTCAGTACTTC. Its translation is CASSFGSRGVGAKNIQYF.

There are a few counts of this clone. V is TRBV27 and J is TRBJ2-1, with D perhaps TRBD2 (5 bases). This CDR3 region has 14 residues. The germline gives CDR1 MNHEY, CDR2 SMNVEV (reference sequence). The V and J ends lost 0 bases and 9 bases respectively, with 12 bases between them. The CDR3 protein is CASSLSAYRGEQFF. As DNA, the CDR3 is TGTGCCAGCAGTTTATCGGCGTACCGGGGTGAGCAGTTCTTC.

The V and J genes are TRBV5-1 and TRBJ1-6, with TRBD1 matching over 7 bases. The germline V gene has CDR1 SGHRS and CDR2 YFSETQ. The CDR3 has 16 residues. The V and J ends lost 0 bases and 0 bases, in that order; junction bases with no gene match: 0. The CDR3: CASSLGDSSYNSPLHF. The CDR3 DNA is TGCGCCAGCAGCTTGGGGGACAGCTCCTATAATTCACCCCTCCACTTT.

This clone came up a few times. The chain couples TRBV30 to TRBJ2-7; TRBD2 matches at 9 bases. The CDR3 totals 16 residues. Germline trimming cut 1 base from V and 2 bases from J; bases unmatched to any gene: 9. The germline gives CDR1 GTSNPN, CDR2 SVGIG (reference sequence). CDR3 in amino acids: CAWSAWGLAGTYEQYF. As DNA, the CDR3 is TGTGCCTGGAGTGCTTGGGGGCTAGCGGGAACCTACGAGCAGTACTTC.